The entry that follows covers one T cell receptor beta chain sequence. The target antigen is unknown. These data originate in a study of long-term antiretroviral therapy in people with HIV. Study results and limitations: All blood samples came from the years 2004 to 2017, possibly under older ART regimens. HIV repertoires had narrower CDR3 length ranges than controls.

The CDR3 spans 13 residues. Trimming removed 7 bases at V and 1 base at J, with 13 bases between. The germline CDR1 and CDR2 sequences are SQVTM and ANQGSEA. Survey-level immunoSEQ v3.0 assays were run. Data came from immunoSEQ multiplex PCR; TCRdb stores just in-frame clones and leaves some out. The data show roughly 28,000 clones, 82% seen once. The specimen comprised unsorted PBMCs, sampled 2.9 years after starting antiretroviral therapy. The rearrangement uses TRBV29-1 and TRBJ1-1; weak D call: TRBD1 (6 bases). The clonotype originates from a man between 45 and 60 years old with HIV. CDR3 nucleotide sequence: TGCAGCGCCTCCCGACAGGAGAACACTGAAGCTTTCTTT. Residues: CSASRQENTEAFF.